This entry is about one T cell receptor (beta chain). The V gene lost 3 bases and the J gene lost 1 base, with 10 bases spanning the gap. The CDR3 contains 15 residues. CDR1 KGHSH and CDR2 LQKENI come from the germline V gene. Libraries were prepared by immunoSEQ multiplex PCR; TCRdb keeps only in-frame clonotypes and omits some of them. The sample contains about 50,000 clones, approximately 77% of which appear only once. The sample is drawn from a study of PD-L1 blockade in urothelial cancer. Study information: The patients had undergone anywhere from 0 to 3 prior chemotherapy regimens. Blood samples had a median of approximately 150,000 T cells, tens of thousands of unique TCRs, and clonality more than 0.075.

Patients suffered from locally advanced or metastatic urothelial carcinoma. The V call is TRBV18, the J call TRBJ1-5; weak D call: TRBD1 (6 bases). Sequenced here: PBMCs, sampled around atezolizumab (anti-PD-L1) treatment. This TCR derives from an older man with urothelial cancer. CDR3 sequence (DNA): TGTGCCAGCTCACCCACAGGGTCGAGCAATCAGCCCCAGCATTTT. This gives the protein CASSPTGSSNQPQHF.